This entry concerns a single T cell receptor beta chain. Germline V gives CDR1 LNHDA, CDR2 SQIVND (reference sequence). The CDR3 sequence is 15 residues long. V was cut by 4 bases and J by 5 bases, with 15 bases left in between. The PCR employed 60 Vbeta primers together with 13 Jbeta primers. Profiled with immunoSEQ multiplex PCR; TCRdb holds only in-frame clones, not every one. Among about 140,000 clones listed, about 80% were seen once. These data come from a study of cytomegalovirus exposure and HLA in healthy donors. About the research overall: From 150 million to 200 million T cells, an earlier analysis saw 100 million to 140 million unique TCR beta sequences.

The TCR was taken from a man between 40 and 49 years old in good health and CMV-seropositive. Sequenced material: PBMCs. The J gene is TRBJ2-1, the V gene TRBV19; TRBD1 is a possible D gene (6 bases). This chain's CDR3 is CASSKLQGSDNEQFF. Here the CDR3 DNA reads TGTGCCAGTAGTAAGTTACAGGGATCCGACAATGAGCAGTTCTTC.